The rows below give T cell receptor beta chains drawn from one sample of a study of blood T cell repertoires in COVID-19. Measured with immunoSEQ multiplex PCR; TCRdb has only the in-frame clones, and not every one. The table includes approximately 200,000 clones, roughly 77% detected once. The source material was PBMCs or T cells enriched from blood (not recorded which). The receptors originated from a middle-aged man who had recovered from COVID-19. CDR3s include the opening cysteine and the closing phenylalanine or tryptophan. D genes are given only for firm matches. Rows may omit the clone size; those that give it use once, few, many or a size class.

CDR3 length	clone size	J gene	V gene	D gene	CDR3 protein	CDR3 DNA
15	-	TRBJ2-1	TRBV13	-	CASSLGFSSYNEQFF	TGTGCCAGCAGCTTAGGGTTTAGCTCCTACAATGAGCAGTTCTTC
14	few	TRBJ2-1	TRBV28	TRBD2	CASSVLAEGTEQFF	TGTGCCAGCAGTGTTCTAGCGGAGGGGACCGAGCAGTTCTTC
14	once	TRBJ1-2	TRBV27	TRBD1	CASSLGTGGYGYTF	TGTGCCAGCAGTTTAGGAACAGGGGGCTATGGCTACACCTTC
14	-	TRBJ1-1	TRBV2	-	CASIQERGRTEAFF	TGTGCCAGCATCCAAGAAAGGGGAAGGACTGAAGCTTTCTTT
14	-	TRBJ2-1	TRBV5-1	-	CASSTRDGWDEQFF	TGCGCCAGCAGCACGCGGGACGGGTGGGATGAGCAGTTCTTC
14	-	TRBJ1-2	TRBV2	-	CASAGEGVGYGYTF	TGTGCCAGCGCAGGGGAAGGGGTTGGCTATGGCTACACCTTC
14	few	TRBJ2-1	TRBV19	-	CASSPRSAYNEQFF	TGTGCCAGTAGTCCACGGAGCGCCTACAATGAGCAGTTCTTC
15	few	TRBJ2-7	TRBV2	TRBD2	CASSEGLAGLGEQYF	TGTGCCAGCAGTGAAGGACTAGCGGGGTTGGGCGAGCAGTACTTC
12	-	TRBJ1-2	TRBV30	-	CAWRGQHYGYTF	TGTGCCTGGAGAGGACAACACTATGGCTACACCTTC
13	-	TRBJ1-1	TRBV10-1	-	CASSKTVNTEAFF	TGCGCCAGCAGCAAAACAGTGAACACTGAAGCTTTCTTT
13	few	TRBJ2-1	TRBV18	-	CASSPLAVNEQFF	TGTGCCAGCTCACCACTAGCGGTGAATGAGCAGTTCTTC
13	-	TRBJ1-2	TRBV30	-	CAWRRGGVWGYTF	TGTGCCTGGAGGCGCGGGGGGGTTTGGGGCTACACCTTC
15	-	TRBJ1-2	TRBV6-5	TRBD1	CATLKGAGQTYGYTF	TGTGCCACCCTAAAGGGGGCAGGACAGACATATGGCTACACCTTC
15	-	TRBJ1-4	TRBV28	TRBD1	CASSGSDRKNEKLFF	TGTGCCAGCAGTGGGTCGGACAGGAAAAATGAAAAACTGTTTTTT
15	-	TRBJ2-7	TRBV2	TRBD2	CASSDYRTRVNEQYF	TGTGCCAGCAGTGATTATAGGACTAGAGTTAACGAGCAGTACTTC
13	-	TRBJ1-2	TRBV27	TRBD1	CASSSTGGYGYTF	TGTGCCAGCAGCTCGACAGGGGGCTATGGCTACACCTTC
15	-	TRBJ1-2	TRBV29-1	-	CSVGAPGVVYYGYTF	TGCAGCGTCGGGGCCCCGGGGGTTGTTTACTATGGCTACACCTTC
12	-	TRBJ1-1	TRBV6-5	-	CASSYSSTEAFF	TGTGCCAGCAGTTACTCGAGTACTGAAGCTTTCTTT
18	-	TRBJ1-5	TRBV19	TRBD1	CASISSRDRRGPNQPQHF	TGTGCCAGTATCTCATCCCGGGACAGGCGGGGGCCCAATCAGCCCCAGCATTTT
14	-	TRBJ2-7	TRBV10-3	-	CAISESNSHYEQYF	TGTGCCATCAGTGAGTCGAACAGCCACTACGAGCAGTACTTC
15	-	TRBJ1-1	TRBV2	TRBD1	CASSGDRGPRGEAFF	TGTGCCAGCAGTGGGGACAGGGGCCCCCGGGGGGAAGCTTTCTTT
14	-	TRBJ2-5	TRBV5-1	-	CASSLDEGRETQYF	TGCGCCAGCAGCTTAGATGAGGGAAGAGAGACCCAGTACTTC
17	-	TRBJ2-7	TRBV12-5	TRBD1	CASGPGQGISAYYEQYF	TGTGCTAGTGGTCCCGGACAGGGTATTTCGGCGTATTACGAGCAGTACTTC
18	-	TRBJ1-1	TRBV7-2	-	CASSSGLGPLPMNTEAFF	TGTGCCAGCAGCTCAGGATTAGGTCCGCTCCCGATGAACACCGAAGCTTTCTTT
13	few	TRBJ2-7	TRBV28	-	CASTRGGTHEQYF	TGTGCCAGCACCCGGGGAGGAACCCACGAGCAGTACTTC
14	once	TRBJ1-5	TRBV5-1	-	CASSDGGGAGPQHF	TGCGCCAGCAGCGACGGTGGGGGAGCGGGGCCCCAGCATTTT
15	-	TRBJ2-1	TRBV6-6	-	CASSYSGLTDNEQFF	TGTGCCAGCAGTTACTCGGGCCTAACAGACAATGAGCAGTTCTTC
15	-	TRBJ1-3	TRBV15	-	CATSRDRAGGNTIYF	TGTGCCACCAGCAGAGATAGGGCAGGGGGAAACACCATATATTTT
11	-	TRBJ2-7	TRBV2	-	CATTRLDEQYF	TGTGCCACAACCCGGTTGGACGAGCAGTACTTC
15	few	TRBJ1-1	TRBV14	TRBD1	CASSQSDRVSPEAFF	TGTGCCAGCAGCCAATCGGACAGGGTTTCGCCGGAAGCTTTCTTT
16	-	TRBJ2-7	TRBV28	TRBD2	CASSLRIAGGRYEQYF	TGTGCCAGCAGTTTAAGGATAGCGGGAGGGAGGTACGAGCAGTACTTC
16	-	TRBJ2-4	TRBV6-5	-	CASSSGSLLAKNIQYF	TGTGCCAGCAGTTCAGGCAGTCTACTAGCCAAAAACATTCAGTACTTC
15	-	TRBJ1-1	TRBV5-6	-	CASSLFQGTNTEAFF	TGTGCCAGCAGCTTGTTTCAGGGGACGAACACTGAAGCTTTCTTT
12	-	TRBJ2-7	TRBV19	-	CASRGEDYEQYF	TGTGCCAGTAGAGGAGAAGACTACGAGCAGTACTTC
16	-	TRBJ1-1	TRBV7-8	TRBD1	CASSLASTGGNTEAFF	TGTGCCAGCAGCTTAGCGTCGACAGGGGGGAACACTGAAGCTTTCTTT